These 24 T cell receptor beta chains share one sample of origin, sequenced in a study of vaccination effects on CD4 cells after COVID-19. Antigens for these TCRs are unknown. The protocol was immunoSEQ multiplex PCR, while the TCRdb copy is restricted to in-frame clones and leaves out a portion. The sample contains about 32,000 clones, 72% of which appear only once. Sequencing in the ViraFEST assay came after antigen-specific CD4+ T cells had been expanded with viral peptide pools, which were used to stimulate PBMC. Cultured cells yielded isolated CD4+ T cells after roughly 11 days. Every participant took two doses of the BNT162b2 or mRNA-1273 vaccine. The material was CD4+ T cells from PBMCs cultured with HCoV-229E spike peptides, obtained after COVID-19 vaccination. These receptors all come from a human donor who received a COVID-19 vaccine.

There are a few counts of this clone. CDR3 DNA: TGTGCCAGCAGCTACAACAATCAGCCCCAGCATTTT. It translates to CASSYNNQPQHF. The chain has TRBV7-2 and TRBJ1-5; D gene unclear. This CDR3 has 12 residues. With 4 bases removed from V and 3 bases from J, the gap between germline ends came to 4 bases. In germline, CDR1 is SGHTA, CDR2 FQGNSA.

This clone was detected a few times. The chain employs TRBV14 and TRBJ2-2, with D tentatively TRBD1 (6 bases). V dropped 0 bases and J dropped 5 bases, with 13 bases sitting between them. The CDR3 length is 16 residues. Germline CDR1 and CDR2: SGHDN and FVKESK. The CDR3 here is CASSQEQGLFTGELFF. In DNA form, the CDR3 reads TGTGCCAGCAGCCAAGAACAGGGTCTTTTTACCGGGGAGCTGTTTTTT.

In this sample, this clone turned up a few times. The chain is built from TRBV19 and TRBJ1-2; D unclear. CDR3 length equals 14 residues. The germline V gene has CDR1 LNHDA and CDR2 SQIVND (reference sequence). V lost 7 bases and J 0 bases, leaving 12 bases between the germline ends. Here the CDR3 DNA reads TGTGCCAGTATAGGCAGCAATACTAACTATGGCTACACCTTC. This translates into CASIGSNTNYGYTF. Drawing the rest from reference TRBV19 and TRBJ1-2, the complete variable domain is DGGITQSPKYLFRKEGQNVTLSCEQNLNHDAMYWYRQDPGQGLRLIYYSQIVNDFQKGDIAEGYSVSREKKESFPLTVTSAQKNPTAFYLCASIGSNTNYGYTFGSGTRLTVV.

This clone was found a few times. The chain employs TRBV7-9 and TRBJ1-2; D is unclear. Looked up from germline, CDR1 is SEHNR and CDR2 is FQNEAQ (reference sequence). The CDR3 loop spans 12 amino acids. V lost 3 bases and J 6 bases, leaving 8 bases between the germline ends. The CDR3, as DNA: TGTGCCAGCAGCTTGGGTCCAGATGGCTACACCTTC. It yields the protein CASSLGPDGYTF. The full variable domain, its missing parts supplied by reference TRBV7-9 and TRBJ1-2, is DTGVSQNPRHKITKRGQNVTFRCDPISEHNRLYWYRQTLGQGPEFLTYFQNEAQLEKSRLLSDRFSAERPKGSFSTLEIQRTEQGDSAMYLCASSLGPDGYTFGSGTRLTVV.

The chain has TRBV11-2 and TRBJ2-7; perhaps TRBD1 as D (6 bases). The CDR3 length is 16 residues. Germline CDR1 reads SGHAT; CDR2 reads FQNNGV. Trimming took 0 bases from V and 1 from J, leaving 13 bases between them. The CDR3 region is CASSLDLAQGSYEQYF. The CDR3 DNA follows: TGTGCCAGCAGCTTAGATCTAGCCCAGGGGTCCTACGAGCAGTACTTC.

The rearrangement uses TRBV19 and TRBJ2-6; D unclear. The ends were cut back, 0 bases at V and 0 bases at J, with 9 bases in the middle. Per the germline V gene, CDR1 is LNHDA and CDR2 is SQIVND (reference sequence). The CDR3 is 17 residues long. Here the CDR3 DNA reads TGTGCCAGTAGTATAGAAGGCACGGACTCTGGGGCCAACGTCCTGACTTTC. It translates to CASSIEGTDSGANVLTF.

In this sample, this clone turned up a few times. CDR3 DNA: TGCGCCAGCAGCGAGGGGACATTGTCATATGGCTACACCTTC. Translated: CASSEGTLSYGYTF. The chain combines TRBV5-1 with TRBJ1-2; possibly TRBD1 for D (6 bases). V was cut by 4 bases and J by 5 bases, with 15 bases left in between. Germline V CDR1 and CDR2: SGHRS, YFSETQ. The CDR3 is 14 amino acids.

V is TRBV5-4 and J is TRBJ2-1; 7 bases agree with TRBD1. The CDR3 has 14 residues. The V gene's germline CDR1 is SGHNT and CDR2 YYREEE (reference sequence). The V and J ends lost 3 bases and 7 bases, in that order; junction bases with no gene match: 7. CDR3 in amino acids: CASSSPQGVNEQFF. The CDR3 DNA sequence: TGTGCCAGCAGCTCCCCGCAGGGGGTTAATGAGCAGTTCTTC.

This rearrangement joins TRBV3-1 (or the pseudogene TRBV3-2) to TRBJ2-7; D not certain. Trimming shortened V by 1 base and J by 3 bases, and 1 base separated the two germline ends. This CDR3 region has 11 residues. Germline values: CDR1 LGHDT, CDR2 YNNKEL (reference sequence). The DNA for the CDR3 is TGTGCCAGCAGCCAAGGCTACGAGCAGTACTTC. Translated, it gives CASSQGYEQYF.

The gene calls are TRBV27 and TRBJ1-6; a weak D match, TRBD1 (5 bases). The CDR3 extends over 16 amino acids. In germline, CDR1 is MNHEY, CDR2 SMNVEV (reference sequence). V shed 3 bases and J shed 8 bases, with 17 bases lying between them. The CDR3 here is CASSFGPARGHSPLHF. The CDR3 DNA reads as TGTGCCAGCAGTTTTGGTCCGGCGAGGGGTCATTCACCCCTCCACTTT.

The chain recombines TRBV24-1 with TRBJ2-3; TRBD2 might be the D (6 bases). Between the trimmed V and J ends, which lost 4 bases and 0 bases, there was a span of 10 bases. CDR1 is KGHDR, CDR2 SFDVKD, per germline. This CDR3 has 15 residues. In nucleotides, the CDR3 is TGTGCCACCAGTGAGGGCGGGGCCAGCACAGATACGCAGTATTTT. Encoded protein: CATSEGGASTDTQYF.

This chain connects TRBV6-5 to TRBJ2-2; possible D gene TRBD1, 6 bases. Trimming cost V 8 bases and J 3 bases, with 7 bases left between them. Germline V gene lookup returns CDR1 MNHEY and CDR2 SVGAGI. The CDR3 runs to 12 residues. DNA for the CDR3: TGTGCCAGCGCAGGGGACACCGGGGAGCTGTTTTTT. Translated: CASAGDTGELFF.

The chain uses TRBV4-1 and TRBJ2-1, with D possibly matching TRBD2 (6 bases). V gave up 7 bases and J gave up 4 bases, with 17 bases separating them. Germline V gene sequence: CDR1 MGHRA, CDR2 YSYEKL. This CDR3 has 15 residues. CDR3 in amino acids: CASMNTRTNYNEQFF. The CDR3 DNA reads as TGCGCCAGCATGAACACACGGACTAATTACAATGAGCAGTTCTTC.

The chain employs TRBV29-1 and TRBJ2-3, with 8 nucleotides matching TRBD2. The junction had 4 bases not matched to a gene; V was cut back by 3 bases and J by 5 bases. Germline CDR1 reads SQVTM; CDR2 reads ANQGSEA. The CDR3 contains 13 residues. The CDR3 DNA follows: TGCAGCGTTGAGGAGACTAGCGTAGATACGCAGTATTTT. It encodes CSVEETSVDTQYF.

This clone has just a few counts. The V gene is TRBV6-5, the J gene TRBJ2-7; D uncertain. Trimming took off 0 bases at V and 0 bases at J, with 12 bases between the two ends. The CDR3 loop spans 16 amino acids. The germline V gene has CDR1 MNHEY and CDR2 SVGAGI. The CDR3 protein is CASSYSQPRSSYEQYF. The CDR3 DNA reads as TGTGCCAGCAGTTACTCGCAGCCGAGGAGCTCCTACGAGCAGTACTTC.

This chain links TRBV2 with TRBJ1-5; 10 nucleotides line up with TRBD1. CDR3 length: 14 amino acids. Per germline, CDR1 SNHLY and CDR2 FYNNEI. Trimming removed 8 bases from V and 6 bases from J; junction bases left unmatched: 7. The CDR3 sequence: CASGGQGLGQPQHF. CDR3 in DNA: TGTGCCAGCGGGGGACAGGGGTTGGGTCAGCCCCAGCATTTT.

V gene TRBV11-2 combines with J gene TRBJ2-2; D is uncertain. V lost 6 bases to trimming and J lost 1 base, with 9 bases between them. Per the germline V gene, CDR1 is SGHAT and CDR2 is FQNNGV. CDR3 length: 14 residues. The CDR3 reads CASSFMQNTGELFF. The CDR3 DNA is TGTGCCAGCAGTTTCATGCAGAACACCGGGGAGCTGTTTTTT.

This chain connects TRBV7-9 to TRBJ2-5; D is ambiguous. Between the trimmed V and J ends, which lost 1 base and 2 bases, there was a span of 8 bases. CDR3 size: 14 residues. Germline V CDR1 and CDR2: SEHNR, FQNEAQ (reference sequence). In DNA, the CDR3 is TGTGCCAGCAGCTTAGAGGCAGTACAAGAGACCCAGTACTTC. This gives the protein CASSLEAVQETQYF. Looking up the rest from reference TRBV7-9 and TRBJ2-5 gives the full variable domain: DTGVSQNPRHKITKRGQNVTFRCDPISEHNRLYWYRQTLGQGPEFLTYFQNEAQLEKSRLLSDRFSAERPKGSFSTLEIQRTEQGDSAMYLCASSLEAVQETQYFGPGTRLLVL.

J is TRBJ2-6 and V is TRBV6-4; D may be TRBD1 (5 bases). V was clipped by 3 bases and J by 0 bases, with 12 bases between them. Germline assignment: CDR1 MRHNA and CDR2 SNTAGT. The CDR3 runs 17 residues. Here the CDR3 reads CASSEGAANSGANVLTF. DNA for the CDR3: TGTGCCAGCAGTGAAGGGGCAGCCAACTCTGGGGCCAACGTCCTGACTTTC.

The CDR3 DNA reads TGTGCCAGCAGTGATTTTCAGGGCTACAATGAGCAGTTCTTC. Protein product: CASSDFQGYNEQFF. This rearrangement joins TRBV2 to TRBJ2-1; a possible D gene is TRBD1 (5 bases). The germline CDR1 and CDR2 sequences are SNHLY and FYNNEI. The CDR3 runs 14 residues. The germline V and J ends were trimmed by 3 bases and 3 bases, with 9 bases remaining between them.

The genes are TRBV6-1 and TRBJ1-5, with D possibly matching TRBD1 (5 bases). This CDR3 spans 16 amino acids. V dropped 1 base and J dropped 4 bases, with 14 bases sitting between them. Per the germline V gene, CDR1 is MNHNS and CDR2 is SASEGT. Written as DNA, the CDR3 is TGTGCCAGCAGTGAAGTAGGACAAAACCAAAATCAGCCCCAGCATTTT. Residues: CASSEVGQNQNQPQHF.

The chain is built from TRBV7-9 and TRBJ1-1; weak D call: TRBD1 (6 bases). Between the trimmed V and J ends, which lost 5 bases and 3 bases, there was a span of 10 bases. Germline loops: CDR1 SEHNR, CDR2 FQNEAQ (reference sequence). There are 13 residues in the CDR3. Here the CDR3 DNA reads TGTGCCAGCAGCCAGGACAGTTACACTGAAGCTTTCTTT. Translating it yields CASSQDSYTEAFF.

This clone was counted a few times. The J gene is TRBJ1-1, the V gene TRBV2, with D uncertain. Between the trimmed V and J ends, which lost 6 bases and 5 bases, there was a span of 16 bases. The length of the CDR3 is 14 residues. The germline V gene encodes CDR1 SNHLY and CDR2 FYNNEI. This CDR3 reads CASSPTLLRTEAFF. The CDR3 nucleotides read TGTGCCAGCAGCCCGACACTGCTGAGAACTGAAGCTTTCTTT.

The V and J genes are TRBV11-3 and TRBJ2-5, with TRBD2 as a possible D gene (6 bases). Germline CDR1 is SGHNT and CDR2 is YENEEA. This CDR3 has 13 amino acids. V lost 5 bases and J 1 base, leaving 8 bases between the germline ends. CDR3 bases: TGTGCCAGCAGCGTGGGACTCCAAGAGACCCAGTACTTC. As protein: CASSVGLQETQYF.